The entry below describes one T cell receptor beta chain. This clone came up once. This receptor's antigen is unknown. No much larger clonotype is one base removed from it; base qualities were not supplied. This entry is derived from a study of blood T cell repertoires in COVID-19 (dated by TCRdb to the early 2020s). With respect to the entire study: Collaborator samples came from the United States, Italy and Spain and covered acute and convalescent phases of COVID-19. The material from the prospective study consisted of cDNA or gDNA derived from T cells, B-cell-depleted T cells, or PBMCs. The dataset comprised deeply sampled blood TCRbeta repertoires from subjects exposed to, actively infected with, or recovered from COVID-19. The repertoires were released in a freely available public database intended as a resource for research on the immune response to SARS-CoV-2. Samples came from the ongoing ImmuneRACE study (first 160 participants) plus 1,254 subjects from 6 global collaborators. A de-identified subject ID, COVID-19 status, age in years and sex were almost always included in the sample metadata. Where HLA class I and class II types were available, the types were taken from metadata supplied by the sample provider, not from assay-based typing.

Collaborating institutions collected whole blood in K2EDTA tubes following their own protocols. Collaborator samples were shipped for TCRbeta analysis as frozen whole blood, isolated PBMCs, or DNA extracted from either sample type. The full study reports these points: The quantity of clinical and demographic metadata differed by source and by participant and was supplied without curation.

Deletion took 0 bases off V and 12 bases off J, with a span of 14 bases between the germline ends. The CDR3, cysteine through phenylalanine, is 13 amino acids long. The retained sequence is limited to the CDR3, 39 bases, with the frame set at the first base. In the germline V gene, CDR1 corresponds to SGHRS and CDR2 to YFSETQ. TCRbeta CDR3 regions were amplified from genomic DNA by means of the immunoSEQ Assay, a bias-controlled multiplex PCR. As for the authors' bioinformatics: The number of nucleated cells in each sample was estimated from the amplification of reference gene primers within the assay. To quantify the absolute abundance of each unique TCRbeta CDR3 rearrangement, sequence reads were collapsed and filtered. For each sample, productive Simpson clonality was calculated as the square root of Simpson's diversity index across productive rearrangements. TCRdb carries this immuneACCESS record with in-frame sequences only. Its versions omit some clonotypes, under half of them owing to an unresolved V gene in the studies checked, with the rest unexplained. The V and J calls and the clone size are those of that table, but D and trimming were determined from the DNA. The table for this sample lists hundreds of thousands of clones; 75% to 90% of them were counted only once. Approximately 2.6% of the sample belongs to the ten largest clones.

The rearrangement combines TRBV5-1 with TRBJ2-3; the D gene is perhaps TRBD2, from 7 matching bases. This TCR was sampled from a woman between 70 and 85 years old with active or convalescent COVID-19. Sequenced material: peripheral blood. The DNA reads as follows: TGCGCCAGCAGCTTGGGTCTGGGGGGGCCCCAGTATTTT. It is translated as CASSLGLGGPQYF.